Listed here are 22 T cell receptor beta chains from one sample, sequenced in a study of blood T cell repertoires in COVID-19. Profiled with immunoSEQ multiplex PCR; TCRdb holds only in-frame clones, not every one. The sample includes about 140,000 clones, around four fifths of them seen just once. Sequences were obtained from PBMCs or T cells enriched from blood (not recorded which). The receptors come from a woman between 45 and 65 years old with acute COVID-19.

This chain uses TRBV2 with TRBJ2-7, with TRBD2 matching 10 bases. Trimming at V came to 4 bases and at J to 6 bases, leaving 6 bases not matched to a gene. Per the germline V gene, CDR1 is SNHLY and CDR2 is FYNNEI. The CDR3 loop spans 14 amino acids. The CDR3 DNA reads TGTGCCAGCAGTGCAGCGGGAGGGCCCTCCGAGCAGTACTTC. Its translation: CASSAAGGPSEQYF.

The rearrangement joins TRBV19 to TRBJ1-4; 9 bases map to TRBD1. With 5 bases clipped from V and 7 bases from J, the junction kept 8 bases outside the gene matches. CDR1 and CDR2 (germline): LNHDA, SQIVND (reference sequence). CDR3 length equals 15 residues. CDR3 sequence reads: CASSVSGTGSEKLFF. CDR3 DNA sequence: TGTGCCAGTAGTGTCTCCGGGACAGGGAGTGAAAAACTGTTTTTT.

The V gene is TRBV7-8, the J gene TRBJ1-6; D remains unclear. With 7 bases removed from V and 11 bases from J, the gap between germline ends came to 15 bases. There are 13 residues in the CDR3. The germline V gene has CDR1 SGHVS and CDR2 FQNEAQ. The chain's CDR3 is CASIQNTGTPLHF. CDR3 DNA: TGTGCCAGCATTCAAAACACGGGGACACCCCTCCACTTT.

This clone was seen a handful of times. This chain joins TRBV4-3 and TRBJ2-3; D possibly corresponds to TRBD2 (6 bases). CDR1 is LGHNA, CDR2 YSLEER, per germline. The CDR3 has 18 amino acids. The V gene lost 0 bases and the J gene lost 0 bases, with 16 bases spanning the gap. CDR3 in amino acids: CASSQDGSGWGSTDTQYF. CDR3 DNA sequence: TGCGCCAGCAGCCAAGACGGAAGCGGGTGGGGGAGCACAGATACGCAGTATTTT.

The chain links TRBV3-1 (or the pseudogene TRBV3-2) to TRBJ2-3; D is undetermined. The ends were cut back, 4 bases at V and 4 bases at J, with 6 bases in the middle. The CDR3 sequence is 12 residues long. Germline V gene sequence: CDR1 LGHDT, CDR2 YNNKEL (reference sequence). CDR3 region: CASSPTSDTQYF. The CDR3 bases are TGTGCCAGCAGCCCAACTTCAGATACGCAGTATTTT.

The J gene is TRBJ2-1, the V gene TRBV7-3, with TRBD2 identical over 9 bases. Trimming cost V 5 bases and J 7 bases; bases outside gene matches: 12. CDR1 SGHTA and CDR2 FQGTGA come from the germline V gene. CDR3 length: 16 amino acids. DNA for the CDR3: TGTGCCAGCAGCCCACATAGCGGGAGTAGCTTTAATGAGCAGTTCTTC. As protein: CASSPHSGSSFNEQFF.

The V gene is TRBV7-2, the J gene TRBJ2-3; 14 bases match TRBD2. The CDR3 contains 16 residues. V trimming: 4 bases; J trimming: 5 bases; junction bases outside the gene matches: 5. Germline values: CDR1 SGHTA, CDR2 FQGNSA. The CDR3: CASSSRTSGRIDTQYF. Here the CDR3 DNA reads TGTGCCAGCAGCTCCCGGACTAGCGGGAGGATAGATACGCAGTATTTT. The full variable domain, rest sourced from reference TRBV7-2 and TRBJ2-3, is GAGVSQSPSNKVTEKGKDVELRCDPISGHTALYWYRQSLGQGLEFLIYFQGNSAPDKSGLPSDRFSAERTGGSVSTLTIQRTQQEDSAVYLCASSSRTSGRIDTQYFGPGTRLTVL.

This rearrangement joins TRBV4-1 to TRBJ1-4; D is possibly TRBD1 (5 bases). The V and J ends lost 0 bases and 4 bases respectively, with 18 bases between them. From germline, CDR1 is MGHRA and CDR2 YSYEKL. CDR3 length: 18 amino acids. CDR3 loop: CASSQEERGFLGNEKLFF. CDR3 in DNA: TGCGCCAGCAGCCAAGAAGAGCGGGGGTTCCTGGGTAATGAAAAACTGTTTTTT.

The chain uses TRBV14 and TRBJ2-3; D gene ambiguous. Germline assignment: CDR1 SGHDN and CDR2 FVKESK. This CDR3 comprises 13 residues. The germline V and J ends were trimmed by 4 bases and 5 bases, with 10 bases remaining between them. The CDR3 here is CASSPYSGDTQYF. The CDR3 nucleotides are TGTGCCAGCAGCCCATATTCGGGAGATACGCAGTATTTT.

This clone showed up just once. This sequence joins TRBV6-5 and TRBJ1-6; possibly TRBD1 for D (5 bases). Trimming shortened V by 6 bases and J by 8 bases, and 14 bases separated the two germline ends. The CDR3 loop spans 14 amino acids. From germline, CDR1 is MNHEY and CDR2 SVGAGI. CDR3 amino acids: CASSLSGGDSPLHF. In DNA, the CDR3 is TGTGCCAGCAGCCTATCGGGGGGGGATTCACCCCTCCACTTT.

There are a few counts of this clone. The rearrangement links TRBV9 to TRBJ2-7; possibly TRBD1 for D (6 bases). The germline V gene has CDR1 SGDLS and CDR2 YYNGEE. V lost 1 base and J lost 2, with 13 bases in between. This CDR3 comprises 15 residues. Here the CDR3 reads CASSVNTGPPYEQYF. The CDR3, as DNA: TGTGCCAGCAGCGTAAATACAGGGCCCCCCTACGAGCAGTACTTC.

The chain couples TRBV2 to TRBJ2-7, with 9 positions matching TRBD1. The J segment lost 3 bases and the V segment lost 7 bases, leaving 10 bases of the junction unmatched. Per the germline V gene, CDR1 is SNHLY and CDR2 is FYNNEI. This CDR3 is built from 15 residues. The CDR3 loop is CASTGQGTEHYEQYF. The CDR3 coding sequence is TGTGCCAGCACGGGACAGGGAACGGAACACTACGAGCAGTACTTC. Filled out from reference TRBV2 and TRBJ2-7, the complete variable domain reads EPEVTQTPSHQVTQMGQEVILRCVPISNHLYFYWYRQILGQKVEFLVSFYNNEISEKSEIFDDQFSVERPDGSNFTLKIRSTKLEDSAMYFCASTGQGTEHYEQYFGPGTRLTVT.

The chain uses TRBV4-3 and TRBJ2-7; TRBD2 matches 13 bases. Germline assignment: CDR1 LGHNA and CDR2 YSLEER. This CDR3 is built from 15 residues. J lost 2 bases, V lost 3 bases, and 1 base had no gene match. CDR3 sequence (DNA): TGCGCCAGCAGCCAGGGGACTAGCGGGACCTACGAGCAGTACTTC. Amino acids: CASSQGTSGTYEQYF.

The chain combines TRBV27 with TRBJ2-1; TRBD1 might be the D (6 bases). Trimming cost V 5 bases and J 11 bases, with 10 bases left between them. The CDR3 consists of 11 residues. Germline CDR1 MNHEY, CDR2 SMNVEV (reference sequence). The CDR3: CASSLTGKQFF. In nucleotides, the CDR3 is TGTGCCAGCAGTCTAACAGGGAAGCAGTTCTTC.

CDR3 in amino acids: CATSRGQGVNIYGYTF. CDR3 DNA: TGTGCCACCAGCAGGGGACAGGGGGTTAACATCTATGGCTACACCTTC. The rearrangement links TRBV15 to TRBJ1-2; TRBD1 agrees at 11 bases. Germline-derived CDR1 and CDR2 are LNHNV and YYDKDF (reference sequence). The V gene end was trimmed by 3 bases and the J gene end by 4 bases; junction bases not matched to a gene: 7. The CDR3 sequence is 16 residues long.

This clone was detected once. The chain links TRBV20-1 to TRBJ2-7; weak D call: TRBD2 (5 bases). There are 11 residues in the CDR3. V was pared by 1 base and J by 7 bases, with 8 bases between. Germline CDR1 DFQATT, CDR2 SNEGSKA (reference sequence). CDR3 in DNA: TGCAGTGCTAGAGTTGCGGGTGAGCAGTACTTC. It codes for CSARVAGEQYF.

The rearrangement links TRBV28 to TRBJ1-2; 9 bases are a match to TRBD1. Germline lookup yields CDR1 MDHEN and CDR2 SYDVKM. Unmatched junction bases numbered 6, after V lost 6 bases and J lost 4 bases. The CDR3 is 14 amino acids. The CDR3 DNA reads TGTGCCAGCAGACGGGACAGGGTGGCCTATGGCTACACCTTC. It translates to CASRRDRVAYGYTF.

For this clone: Other DNA sequences within the sample encode an identical CDR3. The chain employs TRBV5-6 and TRBJ1-2, with TRBD1 matching over 8 bases. CDR3 length: 12 residues. The V and J ends lost 0 bases and 8 bases, in that order; junction bases with no gene match: 0. Germline values: CDR1 SGHDT, CDR2 YYEEEE. The CDR3 loop is CASSLGQGGYTF. Written as DNA, the CDR3 is TGTGCCAGCAGCTTGGGACAGGGGGGCTACACCTTC.

CDR3 bases: TGTGCCAGCAGCAGTCGGGCAGATGTGGGGCTAGCGGGACGATCCTACGAGCAGTACTTC. It encodes CASSSRADVGLAGRSYEQYF. The rearrangement uses TRBV7-6 and TRBJ2-7; 9 bases line up with TRBD2. The length of the CDR3 is 20 residues. Germline V gene sequence: CDR1 SGHVS, CDR2 FNYEAQ. V lost 5 bases and J lost 1; bases outside the gene matches: 21.

This chain connects TRBV6-1 to TRBJ1-1; unclear D gene. CDR1 is MNHNS, CDR2 SASEGT, per germline. The length of the CDR3 is 16 residues. Trimming shortened V by 2 bases and J by 1 base, and 14 bases separated the two germline ends. CDR3 loop: CASSEPGGLGNTEAFF. CDR3 nucleotides: TGTGCCAGCAGTGAACCGGGAGGATTGGGGAACACTGAAGCTTTCTTT.

The CDR3 nucleotides are TGTGCCACCAGTGTCGACCGGGACAGGAACAATGAGCAGTTCTTC. It codes for CATSVDRDRNNEQFF. V is TRBV24-1 and J is TRBJ2-1, with 8 bases matching TRBD1. This CDR3 has 15 residues. From germline, CDR1 is KGHDR and CDR2 SFDVKD. V was pared by 5 bases and J by 5 bases, with 7 bases of the junction left unmatched.

The chain couples TRBV7-8 to TRBJ2-3; the match to TRBD2 covers 13 bases. V shed 3 bases and J 6 bases; nucleotides not matched to a gene: 3. Germline lookup yields CDR1 SGHVS and CDR2 FQNEAQ. CDR3 length: 15 residues. CDR3 amino acids: CASSFGTSGADTQYF. CDR3 in DNA: TGTGCCAGCAGCTTTGGGACTAGCGGGGCGGATACGCAGTATTTT.